What follows are 30 T cell receptor beta chains derived from one specimen sequenced in a study of OX40 agonist ivuxolimab in advanced cancers. Method: immunoSEQ multiplex PCR; TCRdb's copy keeps in-frame clones and lacks some. The table lists some 74,000 clones, roughly 94% of them singletons. Here the sequenced sample was CD4+ or CD8+ T cells sorted from blood, taken in a trial of the OX40 agonist ivuxolimab. These receptor sequences come from an adult with an advanced solid tumor such as melanoma, head and neck, liver or kidney cancer.

This chain uses TRBV4-1 with TRBJ1-5, with D unclear. Between the trimmed V and J ends, which lost 1 base and 2 bases, there was a span of 9 bases. This CDR3 region has 15 residues. Germline V gene data show CDR1 as MGHRA and CDR2 as YSYEKL. The CDR3 loop reads CASSQGREGNQPQHF. DNA for the CDR3: TGCGCCAGCAGCCAAGGAAGGGAGGGCAATCAGCCCCAGCATTTT.

V gene TRBV7-8 combines with J gene TRBJ1-2; D is perhaps TRBD1 (6 bases). In germline, CDR1 is SGHVS, CDR2 FQNEAQ. Trimming cost V 5 bases and J 5 bases, with 27 bases left between them. The CDR3 has 18 amino acids. CDR3 sequence reads: CASSAHRDMPQDNYGYTF. In DNA, the CDR3 is TGTGCCAGCAGCGCCCACCGGGACATGCCTCAAGATAATTATGGCTACACCTTC. The whole variable domain, remainder taken from reference TRBV7-8 and TRBJ1-2, is GAGVSQSPRYKVAKRGQDVALRCDPISGHVSLFWYQQALGQGPEFLTYFQNEAQLDKSGLPSDRFFAERPEGSVSTLKIQRTQQEDSAVYLCASSAHRDMPQDNYGYTFGSGTRLTVV.

The chain couples TRBV28 to TRBJ2-2; 10 positions agree with TRBD1. The CDR3 contains 16 residues. Germline lookup yields CDR1 MDHEN and CDR2 SYDVKM. V shed 3 bases, J shed 6 bases, and the junction held 7 bases outside the gene matches. DNA for the CDR3: TGTGCCAGCAGTTTTAATTACGGGACAGGGGCCGGGGAGCTGTTTTTT. This translates into CASSFNYGTGAGELFF.

The chain recombines TRBV6-1 with TRBJ1-2, with D possibly being TRBD1 (5 bases). The CDR3 consists of 15 residues. Germline CDR1 and CDR2: MNHNS and SASEGT. The germline V and J ends were trimmed by 3 bases and 2 bases, with 13 bases remaining between them. CDR3 amino acids: CASSETGGANYGYTF. For the CDR3, the DNA is TGTGCCAGCAGTGAGACTGGGGGTGCCAACTATGGCTACACCTTC.

The rearrangement links TRBV7-6 to TRBJ1-2, with D maybe TRBD1 (6 bases). V was pared by 1 base and J by 3 bases, with 18 bases between. The CDR3 contains 17 residues. Germline lookup yields CDR1 SGHVS and CDR2 FNYEAQ. The DNA of the CDR3 is TGTGCCAGCAGCTTAGTTCCAGACTCCCCAGGGGACTATGGCTACACCTTC. Translating it yields CASSLVPDSPGDYGYTF.

In DNA, the CDR3 is TGTGCCACCAGAGAGGTTCAACGGAACGAGCAGTACTTC. The encoded protein is CATREVQRNEQYF. The V call is TRBV27, the J call TRBJ2-7; D unresolved. This CDR3 has 13 amino acids. Germline CDR1 MNHEY, CDR2 SMNVEV (reference sequence). V was clipped by 10 bases and J by 5 bases, with 18 bases between them.

This chain uses TRBV28 with TRBJ1-3, with D perhaps matching TRBD1 (5 bases). Trimming cost V 5 bases and J 7 bases, with 21 bases left between them. The CDR3 consists of 16 residues. Germline lookup yields CDR1 MDHEN and CDR2 SYDVKM. The CDR3 sequence is CASSPAGDSPKNTIYF. CDR3 DNA sequence: TGTGCCAGCAGTCCCGCCGGGGACTCCCCAAAGAACACCATATATTTT.

The chain has TRBV4-3 and TRBJ2-7; D might be TRBD1 (6 bases). Trimming cost V 3 bases and J 0 bases, with 12 bases left between them. The germline gives CDR1 LGHNA, CDR2 YSLEER. The CDR3 spans 15 residues. This chain's CDR3 is CASSHTGPRSYEQYF. Here the CDR3 DNA reads TGCGCCAGCAGCCACACAGGGCCCCGCTCCTACGAGCAGTACTTC.

In DNA form, the CDR3 reads TGTGCCAGCAGCTATAGCCGGGACAGCCTTTCGGATGAGCAGTTCTTC. Amino acid sequence: CASSYSRDSLSDEQFF. The rearrangement joins TRBV9 to TRBJ2-1; 7 bases are a match to TRBD1. Germline loops: CDR1 SGDLS, CDR2 YYNGEE. V lost 4 bases, J lost 8 bases, and 15 bases stayed unmatched. This CDR3 comprises 16 residues.

V and J are TRBV4-1 and TRBJ1-2, with TRBD1 identical over 12 bases. CDR1 and CDR2 (germline): MGHRA, YSYEKL. The CDR3 contains 17 residues. J lost 3 bases, V lost 4 bases, and 9 bases had no gene match. CDR3 region: CASSPPAGQGADYGYTF. The DNA for the CDR3 is TGCGCCAGCAGCCCGCCAGCGGGACAGGGGGCTGACTATGGCTACACCTTC.

The genes are TRBV11-3 and TRBJ2-7; possible D gene TRBD1, 5 bases. CDR1 and CDR2 from the germline V gene are SGHNT and YENEEA. The CDR3 has 12 amino acids. Trimming left V 4 bases short and J 6 bases short, with 10 bases between. The CDR3 protein is CASSSQGSEQYF. CDR3 sequence (DNA): TGTGCCAGCAGCTCCCAGGGAAGCGAGCAGTACTTC.

This chain links TRBV19 with TRBJ2-7; TRBD1 agrees at 10 bases. This CDR3 region has 13 residues. From germline, CDR1 is LNHDA and CDR2 SQIVND (reference sequence). V shed 4 bases, J shed 6 bases, and the junction held 3 bases outside the gene matches. CDR3 in DNA: TGTGCCAGTAGTACGACAGGGGGCTCCGAGCAGTACTTC. Translation gives CASSTTGGSEQYF.

This chain connects TRBV7-2 to TRBJ2-1; 12 positions agree with TRBD2. Germline CDR1 reads SGHTA; CDR2 reads FQGNSA. This CDR3 has 15 amino acids. V lost 2 bases, J lost 9 bases, and 5 bases stayed unmatched. CDR3 DNA sequence: TGTGCCAGCAGCTTACTAGCGGGAGGGCCCAGTGAGCAGTTCTTC. Encoded protein: CASSLLAGGPSEQFF.

The chain recombines TRBV2 with TRBJ2-5; tentative D call: TRBD2 (6 bases). The CDR3 loop spans 15 amino acids. Trimming left V 6 bases short and J 1 base short, with 15 bases between. Germline V gene lookup returns CDR1 SNHLY and CDR2 FYNNEI. The CDR3 here is CASSPGTVRQETQYF. In DNA form, the CDR3 reads TGTGCCAGCAGCCCAGGGACTGTTCGCCAAGAGACCCAGTACTTC.

The chain is built from TRBV25-1 and TRBJ2-2; D perhaps matches TRBD2 (6 bases). The V end lost 2 bases, the J end lost 6 bases, and 13 bases lay between the germline ends. The CDR3 loop spans 15 amino acids. CDR1 is MGHDK and CDR2 is SYGVNS in the germline V gene. The CDR3 here is CASSEESSDAGELFF. The DNA of the CDR3 is TGTGCCAGCAGTGAAGAGTCTAGCGATGCCGGGGAGCTGTTTTTT.

This clone was counted once. The chain has TRBV11-1 and TRBJ2-5; perhaps D is TRBD1 or TRBD2 (6 bases each). The length of the CDR3 is 14 residues. The ends were cut back, 1 base at V and 2 bases at J, with 8 bases in the middle. The germline gives CDR1 SGHAT, CDR2 FQDESV (reference sequence). The CDR3 loop reads CASSLGGAQETQYF. The CDR3 region has the DNA TGTGCCAGCAGCTTAGGGGGGGCGCAAGAGACCCAGTACTTC. The whole variable domain, filled in from reference TRBV11-1 and TRBJ2-5, reads EAEVAQSPRYKITEKSQAVAFWCDPISGHATLYWYRQILGQGPELLVQFQDESVVDDSQLPKDRFSAERLKGVDSTLKIQPAELGDSAMYLCASSLGGAQETQYFGPGTRLLVL.

The genes are TRBV28 and TRBJ2-5; TRBD1 might be the D (6 bases). Trimming cost V 4 bases and J 3 bases, with 12 bases left between them. There are 14 residues in the CDR3. Germline CDR1 and CDR2: MDHEN and SYDVKM. The CDR3 protein is CASSSLGHKETQYF. The CDR3 DNA follows: TGTGCCAGCAGTTCACTGGGACATAAAGAGACCCAGTACTTC.

The rearrangement uses TRBV19 and TRBJ1-3, with D hard to call. Germline V gene sequence: CDR1 LNHDA, CDR2 SQIVND (reference sequence). V was pared by 1 base and J by 3 bases, with 13 bases between. The CDR3 consists of 16 residues. The CDR3 DNA is TGTGCCAGTAGTATAGGAAGTCATTTACGTGGAAACACCATATATTTT. This gives the protein CASSIGSHLRGNTIYF.

A single count supports this clone. The chain couples TRBV27 to TRBJ2-3; D is uncertain. V was cut by 7 bases and J by 7 bases, with 9 bases left in between. In germline, CDR1 is MNHEY, CDR2 SMNVEV (reference sequence). The CDR3 runs to 11 residues. The CDR3 DNA reads TGTGCCAGCACGGACGGACATACGCAGTATTTT. This translates into CASTDGHTQYF.

This clone was observed a single time. The V and J genes are TRBV10-3 and TRBJ2-1; TRBD2 matches at 10 bases. With V trimmed by 5 bases and J by 8 bases, 6 bases remained unmatched. Germline V lookup: CDR1 ENHRY, CDR2 SYGVKD. The CDR3 extends over 14 amino acids. The CDR3 DNA is TGTGCCATCAGTACCGTAGCGGGGGGCGATGAGCAGTTCTTC. Its protein product is CAISTVAGGDEQFF.

The rearrangement uses TRBV7-8 and TRBJ2-1, with D possibly being TRBD1 or TRBD2 (6 bases each). V lost 1 base and J 2 bases, leaving 15 bases between the germline ends. Germline lookup yields CDR1 SGHVS and CDR2 FQNEAQ. The CDR3 consists of 17 residues. CDR3 sequence: CASSLGSGAGTYNEQFF. CDR3 nucleotide sequence: TGTGCCAGCAGCTTAGGATCGGGGGCTGGGACCTACAATGAGCAGTTCTTC.

The chain links TRBV13 to TRBJ2-2; D remains ambiguous. The germline V gene encodes CDR1 PRHDT and CDR2 FYEKMQ (reference sequence). V was trimmed by 2 bases and J by 6 bases, leaving 13 bases between them. The CDR3 consists of 15 residues. The chain's CDR3 is CASSLSRFEAGELFF. Written as DNA, the CDR3 is TGTGCCAGCAGCTTATCTAGATTTGAGGCCGGGGAGCTGTTTTTT.

The rearrangement links TRBV15 to TRBJ2-1; no firm D call. V was trimmed by 7 bases and J by 4 bases, leaving 8 bases between them. Germline V gene sequence: CDR1 LNHNV, CDR2 YYDKDF (reference sequence). The CDR3 totals 12 residues. CDR3: CATTPGYNEQFF. As DNA, the CDR3 is TGTGCCACCACTCCTGGTTACAATGAGCAGTTCTTC.

The sample holds one count of this clone. The chain recombines TRBV6-6 with TRBJ2-3, with D perhaps matching TRBD2 (6 bases). The CDR3 spans 14 residues. Germline values: CDR1 MNHNY, CDR2 SVGAGI (reference sequence). Trimming pared 6 bases from V and 4 bases from J, leaving 14 bases between. Here the CDR3 reads CASSVKGEADTQYF. CDR3 coding DNA: TGTGCCAGCAGCGTCAAAGGGGAGGCAGATACGCAGTATTTT.

V usage is TRBV7-9 and J usage is TRBJ2-1, with D maybe TRBD2 (6 bases). V lost 0 bases to trimming and J lost 6 bases, with 6 bases between them. The V gene's germline CDR1 is SEHNR and CDR2 FQNEAQ (reference sequence). This CDR3 has 13 amino acids. CDR3 in amino acids: CASSLAAGNEQFF. CDR3 coding DNA: TGTGCCAGCAGCTTAGCAGCGGGCAATGAGCAGTTCTTC. Full variable domain (missing parts from reference TRBV7-9 and TRBJ2-1): DTGVSQNPRHKITKRGQNVTFRCDPISEHNRLYWYRQTLGQGPEFLTYFQNEAQLEKSRLLSDRFSAERPKGSFSTLEIQRTEQGDSAMYLCASSLAAGNEQFFGPGTRLTVL.

The V and J genes are TRBV25-1 and TRBJ2-1; D perhaps matches TRBD2 (5 bases). Germline CDR1 and CDR2: MGHDK and SYGVNS. Deletions cut 6 bases from V and 0 bases from J, with 15 bases between. The CDR3 is 16 residues long. CDR3 sequence: CASRGLASSSYNEQFF. The CDR3 DNA reads TGTGCCAGCAGGGGTTTAGCGTCGAGCTCCTACAATGAGCAGTTCTTC. The variable domain in full, with the rest retrieved from reference TRBV25-1 and TRBJ2-1, is EADIYQTPRYLVIGTGKKITLECSQTMGHDKMYWYQQDPGMELHLIHYSYGVNSTEKGDLSSESTVSRIRTEHFPLTLESARPSHTSQYLCASRGLASSSYNEQFFGPGTRLTVL.

This chain joins TRBV28 and TRBJ1-1; D is ambiguous. Germline CDR1 MDHEN, CDR2 SYDVKM. Trimming removed 2 bases from V and 8 bases from J, with 9 bases in between. The CDR3 totals 12 residues. The CDR3 spells CASSLIAGEAFF. The CDR3 DNA sequence: TGTGCCAGCAGTTTAATCGCCGGAGAAGCTTTCTTT.

The rearrangement joins TRBV15 to TRBJ2-7; TRBD1 matches at 7 bases. The CDR3 is 14 residues long. Germline V CDR1 and CDR2: LNHNV, YYDKDF (reference sequence). After removal of 3 bases from V and 7 bases from J, the junction contained 9 bases not matched to a gene. The CDR3: CATSSYSTGEEQYF. Written as DNA, the CDR3 is TGTGCCACCAGCAGCTATAGTACAGGGGAAGAGCAGTACTTC.

The gene calls are TRBV29-1 and TRBJ1-2; D remains unclear. This CDR3 spans 12 amino acids. V was pared by 2 bases and J by 5 bases, with 9 bases between. CDR1 and CDR2 from the germline V gene are SQVTM and ANQGSEA. The CDR3 reads CSVEMGGYGYTF. As DNA, the CDR3 is TGCAGCGTTGAAATGGGAGGGTATGGCTACACCTTC.

V is TRBV5-6 and J is TRBJ2-3; the D gene is possibly TRBD1 (6 bases). CDR1 and CDR2 from the germline V gene are SGHDT and YYEEEE. The CDR3 runs 15 residues. V was pared by 2 bases and J by 0 bases, with 10 bases between. The chain's CDR3 is CASSFGGLSTDTQYF. The CDR3 coding sequence is TGTGCCAGCAGCTTTGGGGGCCTAAGCACAGATACGCAGTATTTT. The variable domain in full, completed from reference TRBV5-6 and TRBJ2-3, reads DAGVTQSPTHLIKTRGQQVTLRCSPKSGHDTVSWYQQALGQGPQFIFQYYEEEERQRGNFPDRFSGHQFPNYSSELNVNALLLGDSALYLCASSFGGLSTDTQYFGPGTRLTVL.